This T cell receptor (beta chain) was found in a study of control samples from healthy donors and cancer patients. Germline assignment: CDR1 MNHEY and CDR2 SVGEGT. V lost 2 bases and J lost 0, with 14 bases in between. The CDR3 covers 17 residues. Here immunoSEQ multiplex PCR was the method, and the copy in TCRdb shows in-frame clones only, minus some. The table has 150,000 or so clones, roughly 93% seen once. The V gene is TRBV6-2 or TRBV6-3, the J gene TRBJ2-4; TRBD2 might be the D (5 bases). The receptor was derived from a man aged 18-30 years in good health. Material for sequencing was blood. CDR3 in DNA: TGTGCCAGCAGTTACCTCTTAAGCGGTCTAGCCAAAAACATTCAGTACTTC. Its protein product is CASSYLLSGLAKNIQYF.